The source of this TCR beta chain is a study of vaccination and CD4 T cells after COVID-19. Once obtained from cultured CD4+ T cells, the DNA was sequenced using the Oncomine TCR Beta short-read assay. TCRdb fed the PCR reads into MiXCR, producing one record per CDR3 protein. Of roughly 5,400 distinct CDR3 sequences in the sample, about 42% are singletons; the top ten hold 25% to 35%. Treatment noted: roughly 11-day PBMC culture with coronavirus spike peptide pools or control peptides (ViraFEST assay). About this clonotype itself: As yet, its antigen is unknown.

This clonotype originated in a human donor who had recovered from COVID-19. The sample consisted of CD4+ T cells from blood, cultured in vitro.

In nucleotides, the CDR3 is TGTGCCAGCAGTGAAGCTCCGACTAGCGGGGGGGCAGATACGCAGTATTTT. It encodes CASSEAPTSGGADTQYF. The chain uses TRBV6-1 and TRBJ2-3; 14 nucleotides align to TRBD2. With V trimmed by 0 bases and J by 4 bases, 3 bases remained unmatched. Germline CDR1 is MNHNS and CDR2 is SASEGT. This CDR3 is built from 17 residues.